The clone carrying this TCR beta chain was found many times. Its target is not known. Germline loops: CDR1 MDHEN, CDR2 SYDVKM. This CDR3 comprises 15 residues. Trimming took 6 bases from V and 2 from J; bases not matched to a gene: 7. This sample was included in a study of T cells after yellow fever vaccination. Study as a whole: SMART-Seq v4 Ultra Low Input served to prepare low-cell-number fractions. Whole-study findings and limits: Post-booster samples contained most primary-vaccination clones (just under 98% CD4, approximately 88% CD8). The secondary response showed a weaker magnitude and a faster peak, day 5 versus 15.

As TCR cDNA was made by 5'RACE template switching, a universal primer site and UMIs were added. TCRdb analysed the 5' RACE reads with MiXCR anew, one entry per CDR3 protein. The table has hundreds of thousands of distinct CDR3 sequences, 3.6% seen once; the top ten hold 20% to 30%. This clonotype was obtained from a man between 18 and 35 years old who received the YFV17D yellow fever vaccine. This rearrangement joins TRBV28 to TRBJ2-3; 8 bases are shared with TRBD1. The material sequenced was PBMCs, taken on the day of the yellow fever booster vaccination. CDR3: CASSPYRGDTDTQYF. As DNA, the CDR3 is TGTGCCAGCAGCCCTTACAGGGGGGACACAGATACGCAGTATTTT.